The 16 T cell receptor beta chains below come from one sample, sequenced in a study of control samples from healthy donors and cancer patients. TCRdb's table, derived via immunoSEQ multiplex PCR, lists solely in-frame clones and lacks some. This sample has around 100,000 clones, with just over 85% found just once. Input material: blood. Receptors originate from a man under 40 in good health.

The gene calls are TRBV27 and TRBJ2-1, with D perhaps assigned TRBD1 or TRBD2 (5 bases each). CDR1 is MNHEY and CDR2 is SMNVEV in the germline V gene (reference sequence). CDR3 length: 12 residues. The V and J ends lost 8 bases and 6 bases respectively, with 11 bases between them. The CDR3 DNA follows: TGTGCCAGCTCCCCAGGGAGCAATGAGCAGTTCTTC. Protein sequence: CASSPGSNEQFF.

The chain recombines TRBV28 with TRBJ2-7; D may match TRBD1 or TRBD2 (5 bases each). Germline assignment: CDR1 MDHEN and CDR2 SYDVKM. V was clipped by 8 bases and J by 4 bases, with 18 bases between them. This CDR3 is built from 14 residues. The CDR3 spells CASSSPGPPYEQYF. The CDR3 nucleotides are TGTGCCAGCTCCAGCCCGGGACCGCCTTACGAGCAGTACTTC.

The chain carries TRBV12-3 or TRBV12-4 and TRBJ2-2; D gene unclear. CDR3 size: 12 residues. V was cut by 4 bases and J by 5 bases, with 5 bases left in between. CDR3 in amino acids: CASSSRTGELFF. The CDR3 nucleotides read TGTGCCAGCAGTTCCCGAACCGGGGAGCTGTTTTTT.

V usage is TRBV29-1 and J usage is TRBJ1-3; D is uncertain. V was clipped by 6 bases and J by 8 bases, with 17 bases between them. CDR1 and CDR2 (germline): SQVTM, ANQGSEA. The CDR3 contains 13 residues. CDR3 sequence reads: CSVTRLNGDTIYF. The CDR3 DNA sequence: TGCAGCGTCACCAGATTGAACGGGGACACCATATATTTT.

This chain uses TRBV5-6 with TRBJ2-2; D ambiguous. This CDR3 is built from 13 residues. V was clipped by 2 bases and J by 4 bases, with 6 bases between them. Germline V gene data show CDR1 as SGHDT and CDR2 as YYEEEE. The CDR3 reads CASSFGSTGELFF. DNA of the CDR3: TGTGCCAGCAGCTTTGGCTCCACCGGGGAGCTGTTTTTT.

J is TRBJ2-7 and V is TRBV7-2; 8 nucleotides align to TRBD2. The CDR3 extends over 18 amino acids. V lost 4 bases, J lost 4 bases, and 18 bases stayed unmatched. Germline V gives CDR1 SGHTA, CDR2 FQGNSA. CDR3 in amino acids: CASSSLQLSSGRPYEQYF. Written as DNA, the CDR3 is TGTGCCAGCAGCTCCCTCCAACTATCGAGCGGGAGACCTTACGAGCAGTACTTC.

This clone was observed a few times. V and J are TRBV7-2 and TRBJ1-6; D possibly corresponds to TRBD1 (6 bases). Germline V gene data show CDR1 as SGHTA and CDR2 as FQGNSA. V lost 1 base, J lost 8 bases, and 12 bases lay in between. The CDR3 is 15 amino acids. As DNA, the CDR3 is TGTGCCAGCAGCTTAGTAGCAGGGGTTGATTCACCCCTCCACTTT. It codes for CASSLVAGVDSPLHF.

The chain recombines TRBV6-5 with TRBJ2-3; TRBD1 agrees at 8 bases. CDR3 length: 14 residues. Germline trimming cut 6 bases from V and 5 bases from J; bases unmatched to any gene: 7. Germline V gene sequence: CDR1 MNHEY, CDR2 SVGAGI. CDR3 coding DNA: TGTGCCAGCAGGGCGACAGGGGATGGAGATACGCAGTATTTT. This gives the protein CASRATGDGDTQYF.

This chain connects TRBV30 to TRBJ2-7; 13 bases match TRBD2. Germline lookup yields CDR1 GTSNPN and CDR2 SVGIG (reference sequence). The V gene end was trimmed by 5 bases and the J gene end by 2 bases; junction bases not matched to a gene: 9. The CDR3 spans 16 residues. The DNA for the CDR3 is TGTGCCTGGTCCGGGACTAGCGGGACAATTACCTACGAGCAGTACTTC. Amino acids: CAWSGTSGTITYEQYF.

The chain uses TRBV19 and TRBJ2-5; 8 bases are a match to TRBD2. This CDR3 has 14 amino acids. J was trimmed by 4 bases and V by 2 bases; bases with no gene match: 3. The germline V gene encodes CDR1 LNHDA and CDR2 SQIVND (reference sequence). This CDR3 reads CASSISGGGETQYF. CDR3 bases: TGTGCCAGTAGTATATCGGGAGGGGGAGAGACCCAGTACTTC. Full variable domain (missing parts from reference TRBV19 and TRBJ2-5): DGGITQSPKYLFRKEGQNVTLSCEQNLNHDAMYWYRQDPGQGLRLIYYSQIVNDFQKGDIAEGYSVSREKKESFPLTVTSAQKNPTAFYLCASSISGGGETQYFGPGTRLLVL.

V and J are TRBV29-1 and TRBJ2-7; D is tentatively TRBD1 or TRBD2 (5 bases each). Germline-derived CDR1 and CDR2 are SQVTM and ANQGSEA. The CDR3 is 13 residues long. V lost 5 bases and J 1 base, leaving 12 bases between the germline ends. The DNA of the CDR3 is TGCAGCGTTACGGTAGAGGGGTCCTACGAGCAGTACTTC. Translating gives CSVTVEGSYEQYF.

The V and J genes are TRBV19 and TRBJ1-2; TRBD1 matches at 11 bases. Germline trimming cut 6 bases from V and 7 bases from J; bases unmatched to any gene: 4. Germline-derived CDR1 and CDR2 are LNHDA and SQIVND (reference sequence). The CDR3 is made up of 13 amino acids. The CDR3, as DNA: TGTGCCAGTAGCGGACAGGGGGCGGGTGGCTACACCTTC. The encoded protein is CASSGQGAGGYTF. The whole variable domain, remainder taken from reference TRBV19 and TRBJ1-2, is DGGITQSPKYLFRKEGQNVTLSCEQNLNHDAMYWYRQDPGQGLRLIYYSQIVNDFQKGDIAEGYSVSREKKESFPLTVTSAQKNPTAFYLCASSGQGAGGYTFGSGTRLTVV.

The V and J genes are TRBV3-1 (or the pseudogene TRBV3-2) and TRBJ2-3; D might be TRBD1 or TRBD2, each matching 5 bases. Germline assignment: CDR1 LGHDT and CDR2 YNNKEL (reference sequence). Trimming removed 6 bases at V and 5 bases at J, with 12 bases between. This CDR3 comprises 13 residues. The CDR3 here is CASRFREIDTQYF. The DNA for the CDR3 is TGTGCCAGCAGGTTCAGGGAGATAGATACGCAGTATTTT.

The CDR3 reads CAWSVDRGLREKLFF. The CDR3 nucleotides are TGTGCCTGGAGTGTTGATCGAGGACTTAGAGAAAAACTGTTTTTT. V is TRBV30 and J is TRBJ1-4, with D unclear. There are 15 residues in the CDR3. The germline V and J ends were trimmed by 0 bases and 8 bases, with 16 bases remaining between them. Germline CDR1 and CDR2: GTSNPN and SVGIG (reference sequence).

V is TRBV4-3 and J is TRBJ2-5, with 8 positions matching TRBD1. The CDR3 consists of 17 residues. Germline V gives CDR1 LGHNA, CDR2 YSLEER. J lost 1 base, V lost 0 bases, and 7 bases had no gene match. DNA for the CDR3: TGCGCCAGCAGCCAAGATCCACAGGGGGTATCCCAAGAGACCCAGTACTTC. Its protein is CASSQDPQGVSQETQYF.

The chain links TRBV5-4 to TRBJ1-2; D is possibly TRBD1 (5 bases). This CDR3 region has 15 residues. V gave up 0 bases and J gave up 7 bases, with 16 bases separating them. Germline V lookup: CDR1 SGHNT, CDR2 YYREEE (reference sequence). The CDR3 bases are TGTGCCAGCAGCTTGGAGGGTCACACGGGGGTTGGCTACACCTTC. It codes for CASSLEGHTGVGYTF.